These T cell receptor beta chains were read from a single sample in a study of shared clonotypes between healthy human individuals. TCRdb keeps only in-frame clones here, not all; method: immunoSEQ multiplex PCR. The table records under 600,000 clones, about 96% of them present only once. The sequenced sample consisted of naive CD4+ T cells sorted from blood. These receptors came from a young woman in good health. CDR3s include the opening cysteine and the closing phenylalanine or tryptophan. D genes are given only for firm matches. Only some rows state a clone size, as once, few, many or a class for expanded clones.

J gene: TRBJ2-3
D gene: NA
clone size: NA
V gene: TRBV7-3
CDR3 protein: CASRPPRVRADTQYF
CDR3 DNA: TGTGCCAGCAGACCTCCCAGGGTGAGGGCAGATACGCAGTATTTT

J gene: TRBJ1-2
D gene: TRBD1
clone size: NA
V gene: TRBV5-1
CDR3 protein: CASSPGQGNYGYTF
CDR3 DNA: TGCGCCAGCAGCCCGGGACAGGGAAACTATGGCTACACCTTC

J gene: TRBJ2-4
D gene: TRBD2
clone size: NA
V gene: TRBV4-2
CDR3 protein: CASSQTSAVRNIQYF
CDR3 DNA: TGTGCCAGCAGCCAAACTAGCGCGGTTCGAAACATTCAGTACTTC

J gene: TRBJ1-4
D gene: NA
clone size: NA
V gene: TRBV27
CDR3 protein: CASSLSRGADEKLFF
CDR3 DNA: TGTGCCAGCAGTTTATCGAGAGGGGCCGATGAAAAACTGTTTTTT

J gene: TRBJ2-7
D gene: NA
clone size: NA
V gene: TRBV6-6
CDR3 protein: CASSSFGLAGDEQYF
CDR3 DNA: TGTGCCAGCAGTTCCTTCGGACTCGCCGGGGACGAGCAGTACTTC

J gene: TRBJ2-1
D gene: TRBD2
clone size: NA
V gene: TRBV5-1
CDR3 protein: CASSLGTSSHEQFF
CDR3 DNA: TGCGCCAGCAGCTTGGGGACTAGTTCGCATGAGCAGTTCTTC

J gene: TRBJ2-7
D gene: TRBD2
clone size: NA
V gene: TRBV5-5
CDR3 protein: CASSLVSSGGISYEQYF
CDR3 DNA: TGTGCCAGCAGCTTGGTGTCTAGCGGGGGGATCTCCTACGAGCAGTACTTC

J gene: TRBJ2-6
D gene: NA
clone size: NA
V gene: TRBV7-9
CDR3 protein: CASTQGFSGANVLTF
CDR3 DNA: TGTGCCAGCACCCAAGGTTTCTCTGGGGCCAACGTCCTGACTTTC

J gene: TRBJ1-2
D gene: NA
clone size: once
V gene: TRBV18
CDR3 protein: CASSPGQDYGYTF
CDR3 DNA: TGTGCCAGCTCACCGGGACAAGATTATGGCTACACCTTC

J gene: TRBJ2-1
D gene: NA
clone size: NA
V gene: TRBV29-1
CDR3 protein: CSVEKGSAYNEQFF
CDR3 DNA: TGCAGCGTTGAAAAGGGGTCTGCATACAATGAGCAGTTCTTC

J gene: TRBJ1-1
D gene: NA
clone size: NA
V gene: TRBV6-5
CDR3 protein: CASSYSPGEEAFF
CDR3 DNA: TGTGCCAGCAGTTACTCACCAGGTGAGGAAGCTTTCTTT

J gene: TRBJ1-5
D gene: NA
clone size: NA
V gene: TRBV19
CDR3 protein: CASSIVGGEFRQPQHF
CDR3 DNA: TGTGCCAGTAGTATAGTGGGGGGCGAATTTCGTCAGCCCCAGCATTTT

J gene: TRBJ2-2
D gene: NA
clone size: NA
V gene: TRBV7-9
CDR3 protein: CASSLAGGELFF
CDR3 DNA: TGTGCCAGCAGCTTAGCAGGCGGGGAGCTGTTTTTT